The 4 T cell receptor beta chains below were found in one sample sequenced in a study of technical replicates of blood from several donors. TCRdb keeps only in-frame clones here, not all; method: immunoSEQ multiplex PCR. Of around 81,000 clones in the sample, approximately 78% are singletons; the top ten hold roughly 3.7%. The sequenced sample was PBMCs. These receptors came from a human donor in good health. Some clones in this sample may be carry-over from other donors' samples.

The V and J genes are TRBV6-1 and TRBJ1-5; perhaps TRBD1 as D (5 bases). CDR1 and CDR2 (germline): MNHNS, SASEGT. V was clipped by 4 bases and J by 6 bases, with 22 bases between them. This CDR3 contains 17 residues. CDR3 in amino acids: CASSALGARGRGQPQHF. The DNA for the CDR3 is TGTGCCAGCAGTGCCTTAGGAGCGCGCGGGAGGGGTCAGCCCCAGCATTTT.

The chain links TRBV5-4 to TRBJ2-2, with 14 bases aligning to TRBD2. Trimming removed 4 bases from V and 6 bases from J; junction bases left unmatched: 8. CDR1 is SGHNT, CDR2 YYREEE, per germline (reference sequence). This CDR3 contains 17 residues. The CDR3 nucleotides are TGTGCCAGCAGCATGGGACTAGCGGGAGTCCTGGCCGGGGAGCTGTTTTTT. Its translation: CASSMGLAGVLAGELFF.

V and J are TRBV7-6 and TRBJ2-5; possibly TRBD1 for D (6 bases). The germline V and J ends were trimmed by 7 bases and 2 bases, with 11 bases remaining between them. Germline CDR1 reads SGHVS; CDR2 reads FNYEAQ. This CDR3 is 13 amino acids long. The CDR3 DNA follows: TGTGCCAGCACCCGGGACAATCAAGAGACCCAGTACTTC. Its protein is CASTRDNQETQYF.

This clone appeared a few times. The V and J genes are TRBV29-1 and TRBJ2-3; a weak D match, TRBD2 (6 bases). The CDR3 covers 13 residues. Looked up from germline, CDR1 is SQVTM and CDR2 is ANQGSEA. The V end was cut by 5 bases, the J end by 4 bases, with 13 bases between. CDR3 sequence: CSVSTSVSDTQYF. In DNA form, the CDR3 reads TGCAGCGTTTCGACTAGTGTATCAGATACGCAGTATTTT.